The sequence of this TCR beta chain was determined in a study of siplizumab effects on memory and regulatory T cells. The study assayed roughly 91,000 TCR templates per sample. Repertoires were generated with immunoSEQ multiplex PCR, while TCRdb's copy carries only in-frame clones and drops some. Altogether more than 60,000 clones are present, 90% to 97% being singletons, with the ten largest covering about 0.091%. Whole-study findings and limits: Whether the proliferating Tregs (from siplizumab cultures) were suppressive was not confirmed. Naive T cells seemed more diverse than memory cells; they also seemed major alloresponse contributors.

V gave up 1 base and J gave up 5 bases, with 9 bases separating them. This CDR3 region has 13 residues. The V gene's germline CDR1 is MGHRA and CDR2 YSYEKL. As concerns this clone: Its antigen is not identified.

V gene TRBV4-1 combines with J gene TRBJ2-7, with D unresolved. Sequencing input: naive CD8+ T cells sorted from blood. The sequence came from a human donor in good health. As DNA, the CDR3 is TGCGCCAGCAGCCAAGCTCAACACGACGAGCAGTACTTC. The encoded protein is CASSQAQHDEQYF.